This paragraph reports one T cell receptor (beta chain). The CDR3 is made up of 14 amino acids. CDR1 is MNHNY, CDR2 SVGAGI, per germline (reference sequence). Deletions cut 3 bases from V and 5 bases from J, with 14 bases between. A single record per CDR3 protein comes from TCRdb applying MiXCR to the RT-PCR reads. Of some 200,000 distinct CDR3 sequences in the sample, less than 45% are singletons; the top ten hold less than 40%. This specimen comes from a study of patients and donors after allogeneic stem cell transplantation. This sequence originates from a human donor who was either an allogeneic HSCT recipient or a stem cell or donor lymphocyte infusion donor (not recorded which). It is not recorded whose cells these are; they may come from a transplant donor. The sample taken for sequencing was blood, either unsorted or a sorted T cell fraction (not recorded which). The chain couples TRBV6-6 to TRBJ2-7, with a weak D call TRBD1 (5 bases). In DNA form, the CDR3 reads TGTGCCAGCAGTTATGGTTATGACAGCGACGAGCAGTACTTC. Translated: CASSYGYDSDEQYF.